This entry is about one TCR beta chain. The antigen is undetermined. The data derive from a study of cytomegalovirus exposure and HLA in healthy donors. Findings and caveats of the study: Clonal expansion was found to be greater in HLA-associated TCR beta chains than in equally common others in a later analysis. For most subjects, TCR beta sequences were reported to predict HLA-A and HLA-B alleles with accuracy. In a later analysis, common viral pathogens appeared linked to several of the most significant clusters.

The PCR contained 60 Vbeta and 13 Jbeta primers. Only in-frame clones appear in the TCRdb table, and some are missing; sequencing was by immunoSEQ multiplex PCR. The sample holds 90,000 to 130,000 clones; 75% to 90% are singletons and the top ten take about 1.8%. This CDR3 is built from 12 residues. Germline V gene sequence: CDR1 LNHDA, CDR2 SQIVND (reference sequence). Losses at the gene ends were 8 bases for V and 4 bases for J; bases not matched to a gene: 4. The rearrangement links TRBV19 to TRBJ1-2; the match to TRBD1 covers 7 bases. What was sequenced was PBMCs. This sequence was found in a man aged 40-49 years in good health and CMV-seronegative. This chain's CDR3 is CASQGDSYGYTF. In DNA, the CDR3 is TGTGCCAGTCAAGGGGACAGCTATGGCTACACCTTC.